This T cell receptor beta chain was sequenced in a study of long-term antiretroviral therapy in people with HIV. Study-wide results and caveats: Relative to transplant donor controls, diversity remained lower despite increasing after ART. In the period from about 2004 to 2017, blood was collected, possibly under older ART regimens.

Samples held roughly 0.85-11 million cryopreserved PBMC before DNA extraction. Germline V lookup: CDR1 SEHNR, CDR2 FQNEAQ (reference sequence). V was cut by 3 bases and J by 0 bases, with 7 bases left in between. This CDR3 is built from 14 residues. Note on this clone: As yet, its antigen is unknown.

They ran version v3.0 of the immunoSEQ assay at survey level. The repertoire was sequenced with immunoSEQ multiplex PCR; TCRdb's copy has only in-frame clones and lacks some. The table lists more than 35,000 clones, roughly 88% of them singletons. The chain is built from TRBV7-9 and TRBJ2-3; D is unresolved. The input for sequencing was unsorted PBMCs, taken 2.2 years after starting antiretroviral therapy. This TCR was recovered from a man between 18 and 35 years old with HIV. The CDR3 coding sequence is TGTGCCAGCAGCTTGGCGGCAAGCACAGATACGCAGTATTTT. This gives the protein CASSLAASTDTQYF. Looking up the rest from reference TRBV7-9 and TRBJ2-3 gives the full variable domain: DTGVSQNPRHKITKRGQNVTFRCDPISEHNRLYWYRQTLGQGPEFLTYFQNEAQLEKSRLLSDRFSAERPKGSFSTLEIQRTEQGDSAMYLCASSLAASTDTQYFGPGTRLTVL.